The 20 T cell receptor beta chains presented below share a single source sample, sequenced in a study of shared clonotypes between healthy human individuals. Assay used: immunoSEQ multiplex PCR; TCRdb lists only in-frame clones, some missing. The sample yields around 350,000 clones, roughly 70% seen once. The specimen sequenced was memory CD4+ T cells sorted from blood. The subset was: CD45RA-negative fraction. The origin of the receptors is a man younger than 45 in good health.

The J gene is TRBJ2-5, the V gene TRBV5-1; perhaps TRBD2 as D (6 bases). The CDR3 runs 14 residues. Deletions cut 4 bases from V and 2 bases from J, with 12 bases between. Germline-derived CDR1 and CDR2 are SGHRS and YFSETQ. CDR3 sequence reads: CASSVADDQETQYF. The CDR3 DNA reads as TGCGCCAGCAGCGTAGCGGATGATCAAGAGACCCAGTACTTC.

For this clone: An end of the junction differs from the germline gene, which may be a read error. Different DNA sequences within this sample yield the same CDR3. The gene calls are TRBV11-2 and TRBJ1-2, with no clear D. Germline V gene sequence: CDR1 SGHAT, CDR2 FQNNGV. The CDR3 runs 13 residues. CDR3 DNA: TGTGCTAGCAGCTTAGTTTTAACCTATGGCTACACCTTC. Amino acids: CASSLVLTYGYTF.

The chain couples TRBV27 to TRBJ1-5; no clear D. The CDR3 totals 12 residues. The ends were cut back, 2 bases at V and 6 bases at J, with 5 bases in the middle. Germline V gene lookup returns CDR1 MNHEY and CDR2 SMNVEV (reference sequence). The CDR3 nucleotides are TGTGCCAGCAGTTTAATCGGTCAGCCCCAGCATTTT. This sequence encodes CASSLIGQPQHF.

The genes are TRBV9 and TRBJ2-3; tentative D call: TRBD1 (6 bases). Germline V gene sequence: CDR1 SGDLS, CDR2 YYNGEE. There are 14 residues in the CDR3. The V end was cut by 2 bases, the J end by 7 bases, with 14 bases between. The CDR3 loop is CASSVGVDSNTQYF. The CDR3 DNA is TGTGCCAGCAGCGTGGGGGTGGACAGCAATACGCAGTATTTT.

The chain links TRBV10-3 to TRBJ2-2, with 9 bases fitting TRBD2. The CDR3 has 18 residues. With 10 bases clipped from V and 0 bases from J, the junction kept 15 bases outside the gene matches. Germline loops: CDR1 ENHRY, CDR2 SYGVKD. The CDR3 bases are TGTGCCACCGCTAGGGAGGCTAGCGGGACTTCGAACACCGGGGAGCTGTTTTTT. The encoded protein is CATAREASGTSNTGELFF.

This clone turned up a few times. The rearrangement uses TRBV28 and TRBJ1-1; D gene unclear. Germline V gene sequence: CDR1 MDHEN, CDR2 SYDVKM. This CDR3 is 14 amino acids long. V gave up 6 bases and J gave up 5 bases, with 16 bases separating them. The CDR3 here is CASRRQPGSTEAFF. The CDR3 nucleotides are TGTGCCAGCAGGAGGCAGCCGGGCTCGACTGAAGCTTTCTTT.

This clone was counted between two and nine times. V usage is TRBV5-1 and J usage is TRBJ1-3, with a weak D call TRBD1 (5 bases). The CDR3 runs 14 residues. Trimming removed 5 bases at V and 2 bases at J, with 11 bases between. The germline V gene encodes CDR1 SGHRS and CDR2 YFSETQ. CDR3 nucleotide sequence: TGCGCCAGCAGATTAGACAGTCCTGGAAACACCATATATTTT. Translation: CASRLDSPGNTIYF.

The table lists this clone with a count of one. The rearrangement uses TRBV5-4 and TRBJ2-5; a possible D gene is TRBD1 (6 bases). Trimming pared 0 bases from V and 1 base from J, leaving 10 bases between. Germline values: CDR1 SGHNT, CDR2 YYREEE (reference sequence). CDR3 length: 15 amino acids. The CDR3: CASSLAGTPQETQYF. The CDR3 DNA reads TGTGCCAGCAGCTTGGCCGGGACACCCCAAGAGACCCAGTACTTC.

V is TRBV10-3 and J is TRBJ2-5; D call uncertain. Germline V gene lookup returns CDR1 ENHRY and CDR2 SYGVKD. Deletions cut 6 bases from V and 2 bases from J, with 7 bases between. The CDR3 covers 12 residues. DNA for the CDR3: TGTGCCATCAGAGGTCAACAAGAGACCCAGTACTTC. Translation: CAIRGQQETQYF.

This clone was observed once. The CDR3 protein is CAWGTDSNQPQHF. CDR3 sequence (DNA): TGTGCCTGGGGGACAGATAGCAATCAGCCCCAGCATTTT. The V gene is TRBV30, the J gene TRBJ1-5, with 7 bases that match TRBD1. Germline V CDR1 and CDR2: GTSNPN, SVGIG (reference sequence). This CDR3 region has 13 residues. V shed 5 bases and J 0 bases; nucleotides not matched to a gene: 1. Full variable domain (outside the CDR3, taken from reference TRBV30 and TRBJ1-5): SQTIHQWPATLVQPVGSPLSLECTVEGTSNPNLYWYRQAAGRGLQLLFYSVGIGQISSEVPQNLSASRPQDRQFILSSKKLLLSDSGFYLCAWGTDSNQPQHFGDGTRLSIL.

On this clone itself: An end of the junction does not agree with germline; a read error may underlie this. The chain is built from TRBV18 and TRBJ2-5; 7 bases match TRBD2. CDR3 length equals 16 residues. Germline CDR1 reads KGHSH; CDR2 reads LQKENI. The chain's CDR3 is CASSSPGLSAGETQYF. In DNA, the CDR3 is TGTGCCAGCTCATCACCGGGACTATCTGCGGGGGAGACCCAGTACTTC.

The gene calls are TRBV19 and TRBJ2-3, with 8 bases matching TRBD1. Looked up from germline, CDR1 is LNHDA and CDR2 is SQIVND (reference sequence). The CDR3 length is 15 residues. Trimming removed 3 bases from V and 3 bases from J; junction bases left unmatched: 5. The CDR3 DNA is TGTGCCAGTAGTATTTCGGGACAGGATACAGATACGCAGTATTTT. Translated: CASSISGQDTDTQYF.

CDR3 in DNA: TGTGCCAGCAGCGGGGGCAGGGGTAACTATGGCTACACCTTC. It specifies CASSGGRGNYGYTF. J is TRBJ1-2 and V is TRBV2; the D gene is possibly TRBD1 (6 bases). V gave up 6 bases and J gave up 1 base, with 12 bases separating them. CDR1 and CDR2 from the germline V gene are SNHLY and FYNNEI. This CDR3 spans 14 amino acids.

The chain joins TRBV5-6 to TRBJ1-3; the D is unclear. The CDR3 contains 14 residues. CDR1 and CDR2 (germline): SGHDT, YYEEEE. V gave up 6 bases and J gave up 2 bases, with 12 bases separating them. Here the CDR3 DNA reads TGTGCCAGCATGCGGGTCGGGCCTGGAAACACCATATATTTT. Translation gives CASMRVGPGNTIYF.

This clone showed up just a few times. The CDR3 reads CASSLDGAADTQYF. The CDR3 DNA reads as TGTGCCAGCAGTCTTGATGGAGCGGCAGATACGCAGTATTTT. The chain is built from TRBV6-4 and TRBJ2-3; tentatively, D is TRBD2 (5 bases). Trimming left V 5 bases short and J 4 bases short, with 13 bases between. This CDR3 has 14 residues. Germline-derived CDR1 and CDR2 are MRHNA and SNTAGT.

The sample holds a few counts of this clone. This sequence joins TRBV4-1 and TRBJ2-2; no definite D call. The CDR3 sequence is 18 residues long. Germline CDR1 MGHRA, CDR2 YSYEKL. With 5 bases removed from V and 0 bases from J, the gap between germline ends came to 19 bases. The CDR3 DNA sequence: TGCGCCAGCAGCACCCCGAGCCAGCCCGGCACGAACACCGGGGAGCTGTTTTTT. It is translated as CASSTPSQPGTNTGELFF.

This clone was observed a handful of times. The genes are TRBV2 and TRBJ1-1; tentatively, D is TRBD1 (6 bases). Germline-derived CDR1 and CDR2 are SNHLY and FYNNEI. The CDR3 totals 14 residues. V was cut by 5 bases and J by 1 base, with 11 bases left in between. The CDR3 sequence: CASSKQGWNTEAFF. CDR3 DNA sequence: TGTGCCAGCAGTAAACAGGGTTGGAACACTGAAGCTTTCTTT.

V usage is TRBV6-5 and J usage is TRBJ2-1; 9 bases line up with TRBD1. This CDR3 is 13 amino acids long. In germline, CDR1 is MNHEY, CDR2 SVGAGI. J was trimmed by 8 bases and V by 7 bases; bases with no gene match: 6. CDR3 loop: CASMRDRAYEQFF. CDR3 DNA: TGTGCCAGCATGCGGGACAGGGCGTATGAGCAGTTCTTC.

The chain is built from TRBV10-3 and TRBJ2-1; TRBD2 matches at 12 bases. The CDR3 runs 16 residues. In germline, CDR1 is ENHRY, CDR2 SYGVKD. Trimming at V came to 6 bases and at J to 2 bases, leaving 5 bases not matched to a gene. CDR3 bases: TGTGCCATCAGGACACTAGCGGGAGGCCCCTACAATGAGCAGTTCTTC. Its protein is CAIRTLAGGPYNEQFF.

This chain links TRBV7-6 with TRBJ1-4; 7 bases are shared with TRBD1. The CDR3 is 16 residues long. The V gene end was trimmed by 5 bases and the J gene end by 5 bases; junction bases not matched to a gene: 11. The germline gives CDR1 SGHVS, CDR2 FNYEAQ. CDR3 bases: TGTGCCAGCAGCCTCTCGGGGCGCAGGGGGAATGAAAAACTGTTTTTT. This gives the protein CASSLSGRRGNEKLFF.